The 30 T cell receptor beta chains below come from one sample, sequenced in a study of blood T cell repertoires in COVID-19. The repertoire was sequenced with immunoSEQ multiplex PCR; TCRdb's copy has only in-frame clones and lacks some. This table holds over 150,000 clones, approximately 85% found once. The sequencing sample was made of peripheral blood. Source of these receptors: a man between 60 and 70 years old with COVID-19, enrolled during active disease.

The chain couples TRBV5-4 to TRBJ1-1; D may be TRBD1 (5 bases). Deletions cut 4 bases from V and 0 bases from J, with 7 bases between. Germline lookup yields CDR1 SGHNT and CDR2 YYREEE (reference sequence). This CDR3 region has 13 residues. CDR3 protein: CASSRGLNTEAFF. The CDR3, as DNA: TGTGCCAGCAGCCGGGGGTTGAACACTGAAGCTTTCTTT.

The chain is built from TRBV6-1 and TRBJ1-1; the D gene is possibly TRBD1 (5 bases). The V and J ends lost 2 bases and 1 base respectively, with 14 bases between them. Germline-derived CDR1 and CDR2 are MNHNS and SASEGT. This CDR3 contains 16 residues. Here the CDR3 reads CASSERVDRANTEAFF. In nucleotides, the CDR3 is TGTGCCAGCAGTGAAAGGGTTGACAGAGCGAACACTGAAGCTTTCTTT.

The rearrangement links TRBV18 to TRBJ2-3; 12 bases align to TRBD2. This CDR3 comprises 16 residues. Germline V gene lookup returns CDR1 KGHSH and CDR2 LQKENI. The trim removed 1 base at V and 4 bases at J, leaving 3 bases unmatched. The CDR3 loop reads CASSPQLAGGPDTQYF. For the CDR3, the DNA is TGTGCCAGCTCACCACAACTAGCGGGAGGACCAGATACGCAGTATTTT.

This clone turned up a few times. The rearrangement uses TRBV4-2 and TRBJ1-5; 7 bases map to TRBD1. The CDR3 has 17 amino acids. Germline CDR1 and CDR2: LGHNA and YNFKEQ. Unmatched junction bases numbered 9, after V lost 1 base and J lost 3 bases. The DNA of the CDR3 is TGTGCCAGCAGCCAAGGGGACGCGACAGGGAACAATCAGCCCCAGCATTTT. Its protein is CASSQGDATGNNQPQHF.

The chain employs TRBV7-3 and TRBJ2-3; D not resolved. The length of the CDR3 is 14 residues. V was clipped by 1 base and J by 1 base, with 6 bases between them. The germline CDR1 and CDR2 sequences are SGHTA and FQGTGA. The CDR3 protein is CASSLNTGTDTQYF. The CDR3 DNA reads as TGTGCCAGCAGCTTAAATACGGGCACAGATACGCAGTATTTT.

The chain carries TRBV9 and TRBJ1-2; a possible D gene is TRBD1 (6 bases). Germline CDR1 is SGDLS and CDR2 is YYNGEE. This CDR3 contains 17 residues. V was pared by 0 bases and J by 4 bases, with 19 bases between. CDR3 sequence (DNA): TGTGCCAGCAGCGTAGACTTACAGGGAGACCTACGCTATGGCTACACCTTC. Protein product: CASSVDLQGDLRYGYTF.

The rearrangement links TRBV5-8 to TRBJ1-6; no firm D call. Trimming left V 3 bases short and J 7 bases short, with 17 bases between. This CDR3 comprises 16 residues. Germline lookup yields CDR1 SGHTS and CDR2 YDEGEE. The CDR3 protein is CASSSGPTTRNSPLHF. CDR3 sequence (DNA): TGTGCCAGCAGCTCTGGGCCGACTACTAGGAATTCACCCCTCCACTTT.

The chain carries TRBV29-1 and TRBJ1-1, with 9 bases identical to TRBD1. This CDR3 region has 15 residues. The germline V gene encodes CDR1 SQVTM and CDR2 ANQGSEA. J was trimmed by 1 base and V by 4 bases; bases with no gene match: 7. The CDR3 DNA follows: TGCAGCGTTGGGGGACAGGGAACACCGAACACTGAAGCTTTCTTT. Protein sequence: CSVGGQGTPNTEAFF.

The rearrangement joins TRBV20-1 to TRBJ2-1; TRBD2 matches 9 bases. The CDR3 contains 18 residues. The trim removed 3 bases at V and 4 bases at J, leaving 16 bases unmatched. Germline CDR1 is DFQATT and CDR2 is SNEGSKA (reference sequence). CDR3: CSASPRSGGRALYNEQFF. CDR3 bases: TGCAGTGCTAGTCCCCGGAGCGGCGGGAGGGCCCTGTACAATGAGCAGTTCTTC.

This chain joins TRBV5-1 and TRBJ1-1; 9 bases align to TRBD1. The CDR3 spans 14 residues. J was trimmed by 1 base and V by 3 bases; bases with no gene match: 1. CDR1 is SGHRS, CDR2 YFSETQ, per germline. The DNA for the CDR3 is TGCGCCAGCAGCTCGGGACAGGGGAACACTGAAGCTTTCTTT. The encoded protein is CASSSGQGNTEAFF.

The CDR3: CATTSDRGNEAFF. For the CDR3, the DNA is TGTGCCACGACTTCGGACAGGGGGAATGAAGCTTTCTTT. The chain recombines TRBV10-3 with TRBJ1-1; 10 bases are shared with TRBD1. Per the germline V gene, CDR1 is ENHRY and CDR2 is SYGVKD. J was trimmed by 7 bases and V by 10 bases; bases with no gene match: 9. There are 13 residues in the CDR3.

J is TRBJ1-4 and V is TRBV7-9, with 8 bases that match TRBD1. Germline V gene sequence: CDR1 SEHNR, CDR2 FQNEAQ (reference sequence). CDR3 length: 17 residues. After removal of 6 bases from V and 5 bases from J, the junction contained 14 bases not matched to a gene. This CDR3 is CASRPNPGQAPNEKLFF. As DNA, the CDR3 is TGTGCCAGCAGGCCAAACCCGGGACAGGCACCGAATGAAAAACTGTTTTTT.

This chain connects TRBV6-1 to TRBJ1-5; D might be TRBD1 (6 bases). CDR3 size: 15 residues. V lost 3 bases and J 2 bases, leaving 11 bases between the germline ends. Germline values: CDR1 MNHNS, CDR2 SASEGT. Written as DNA, the CDR3 is TGTGCCAGCAGTGACAGGGGATCGGGCAATCAGCCCCAGCATTTT. Its protein product is CASSDRGSGNQPQHF.

The rearrangement links TRBV6-5 to TRBJ2-2, with TRBD2 matching over 9 bases. The germline CDR1 and CDR2 sequences are MNHEY and SVGAGI. This CDR3 comprises 15 residues. With 3 bases clipped from V and 6 bases from J, the junction kept 5 bases outside the gene matches. The CDR3 here is CASSYSAGGAGELFF. The CDR3 DNA sequence: TGTGCCAGCAGTTATTCAGCGGGAGGTGCCGGGGAGCTGTTTTTT.

V and J are TRBV5-1 and TRBJ2-7; 10 positions agree with TRBD2. The CDR3 runs 20 residues. CDR1 is SGHRS, CDR2 YFSETQ, per germline. Losses at the gene ends were 4 bases for V and 4 bases for J; bases not matched to a gene: 23. The CDR3 DNA follows: TGCGCCAGCAGCCCACTACGAGGAGACCAGAGGAGGACTAGCGGATACGAGCAGTACTTC. Residues: CASSPLRGDQRRTSGYEQYF.

This chain joins TRBV4-2 and TRBJ1-2; 10 nucleotides match TRBD1. The CDR3 runs 14 residues. V dropped 9 bases and J dropped 6; count of bases not matched to a gene: 10. The germline V gene encodes CDR1 LGHNA and CDR2 YNFKEQ. The CDR3 reads CASKTGTGVDGYTF. Written as DNA, the CDR3 is TGTGCCAGTAAAACCGGGACAGGGGTGGATGGCTACACCTTC.

This clone came up once. This chain joins TRBV27 and TRBJ2-5, with 7 bases lining up with TRBD1. The CDR3 length is 13 residues. Germline V lookup: CDR1 MNHEY, CDR2 SMNVEV (reference sequence). J gave up 1 base and V 5 bases, and 1 base lay outside the gene matches. CDR3 nucleotides: TGTGCCAGCAGTAGACAGGGCCAAGAGACCCAGTACTTC. Translating gives CASSRQGQETQYF.

The chain uses TRBV11-2 and TRBJ1-5; maybe TRBD1 (6 bases). Germline assignment: CDR1 SGHAT and CDR2 FQNNGV. The V end lost 3 bases, the J end lost 5 bases, and 11 bases lay between the germline ends. The CDR3 has 14 residues. CDR3 nucleotide sequence: TGTGCCAGCAGCTTCCTGGGGGGGCATCAGCCCCAGCATTTT. Protein sequence: CASSFLGGHQPQHF. Using reference TRBV11-2 and TRBJ1-5 for the parts outside the CDR3, the full variable domain is EAGVAQSPRYKIIEKRQSVAFWCNPISGHATLYWYQQILGQGPKLLIQFQNNGVVDDSQLPKDRFSAERLKGVDSTLKIQPAKLEDSAVYLCASSFLGGHQPQHFGDGTRLSIL.

The rearrangement joins TRBV7-6 to TRBJ2-5, with 8 bases aligning to TRBD1. The V segment lost 5 bases and the J segment 5 bases; nucleotides outside the gene matches: 10. Germline values: CDR1 SGHVS, CDR2 FNYEAQ. The CDR3 extends over 15 amino acids. For the CDR3, the DNA is TGTGCCAGCAGCGAAAGGGGAACAGGGGGGGAGACCCAGTACTTC. As protein: CASSERGTGGETQYF.

The V call is TRBV3-1 (or the pseudogene TRBV3-2), the J call TRBJ1-6, with D tentatively TRBD1 (6 bases). The CDR3 covers 16 residues. Trimming shortened V by 5 bases and J by 1 base, and 12 bases separated the two germline ends. Germline CDR1 and CDR2: LGHDT and YNNKEL (reference sequence). CDR3 loop: CASSKQGTSYNSPLHF. CDR3 DNA: TGTGCCAGCAGCAAGCAGGGGACGTCCTATAATTCACCCCTCCACTTT.

J is TRBJ1-6 and V is TRBV6-5; D ambiguous. CDR3 length: 12 residues. V was shortened by 6 bases and J by 7 bases, with 7 bases between the two germline ends. CDR1 and CDR2 from the germline V gene are MNHEY and SVGAGI. The CDR3 region is CASSSPNSPLHF. The CDR3 DNA is TGTGCCAGCAGCAGTCCGAATTCACCCCTCCACTTT.

This chain uses TRBV19 with TRBJ1-2; D is perhaps TRBD1 (6 bases). The CDR3 is 16 residues long. The germline V and J ends were trimmed by 7 bases and 1 base, with 19 bases remaining between them. Germline loops: CDR1 LNHDA, CDR2 SQIVND (reference sequence). The DNA of the CDR3 is TGTGCCAGTACAATCTCCCGGGACAAGATTAACTATGGCTACACCTTC. Translation gives CASTISRDKINYGYTF.

The chain carries TRBV3-1 (or the pseudogene TRBV3-2) and TRBJ1-2; D might be TRBD1 (6 bases). Germline CDR1 LGHDT, CDR2 YNNKEL (reference sequence). CDR3 length equals 16 residues. Trimming took off 1 base at V and 1 base at J, with 13 bases between the two ends. CDR3: CASSQVTTGNNYGYTF. CDR3 DNA sequence: TGTGCCAGCAGCCAAGTTACGACAGGCAATAACTATGGCTACACCTTC.

This chain connects TRBV5-6 to TRBJ1-6; 7 bases fit TRBD1. Trimming at V came to 1 base and at J to 10 bases, leaving 8 bases not matched to a gene. The CDR3 consists of 15 residues. Per germline, CDR1 SGHDT and CDR2 YYEEEE. The CDR3 reads CASSLTRGTESPLHF. The CDR3 nucleotides are TGTGCCAGCAGCTTGACCAGGGGGACGGAGTCACCCCTCCACTTT.

The chain links TRBV14 to TRBJ2-1; 7 bases fit TRBD1. After removal of 4 bases from V and 5 bases from J, the junction contained 5 bases not matched to a gene. The CDR3 spans 14 residues. Germline loops: CDR1 SGHDN, CDR2 FVKESK. CDR3 coding DNA: TGTGCCAGCAGCCGATTCCAGGGGGACAATGAGCAGTTCTTC. Amino acid sequence: CASSRFQGDNEQFF.

The chain is built from TRBV29-1 and TRBJ1-1, with D possibly TRBD1 on 6 matching bases. This CDR3 contains 16 residues. The germline V gene encodes CDR1 SQVTM and CDR2 ANQGSEA. The V end was cut by 4 bases, the J end by 0 bases, with 18 bases between. DNA of the CDR3: TGCAGCGTTGTTGCAAGCAGGGGCCAGATGAACACTGAAGCTTTCTTT. Protein: CSVVASRGQMNTEAFF.

This clone was counted only a few times. The chain couples TRBV12-3 or TRBV12-4 to TRBJ1-1, with unresolved D. This CDR3 has 12 residues. V dropped 7 bases and J dropped 7 bases, with 13 bases sitting between them. CDR3 amino acids: CASTPGGNEAFF. CDR3 coding DNA: TGTGCCAGCACGCCAGGAGGCAATGAAGCTTTCTTT.

This chain connects TRBV27 to TRBJ1-6; the D is unclear. Trimming pared 0 bases from V and 10 bases from J, leaving 13 bases between. The CDR3 totals 15 residues. Germline V lookup: CDR1 MNHEY, CDR2 SMNVEV (reference sequence). The CDR3 nucleotides are TGTGCCAGCAGTTTATCTGTCAGAGGTCAATCACCCCTCCACTTT. Translating gives CASSLSVRGQSPLHF.

The gene calls are TRBV11-2 and TRBJ1-1; D ambiguous. The CDR3 runs 13 residues. Trimming removed 3 bases at V and 0 bases at J, with 5 bases between. Germline lookup yields CDR1 SGHAT and CDR2 FQNNGV. The CDR3 bases are TGTGCCAGCAGCTTTGGCTTGAACACTGAAGCTTTCTTT. This sequence encodes CASSFGLNTEAFF.

The rearrangement links TRBV7-9 to TRBJ2-3; D remains unclear. The V end was cut by 2 bases, the J end by 0 bases, with 6 bases between. The germline V gene has CDR1 SEHNR and CDR2 FQNEAQ (reference sequence). This CDR3 is built from 14 residues. The CDR3 DNA follows: TGTGCCAGCAGCTTATCCATTAGCACAGATACGCAGTATTTT. Protein: CASSLSISTDTQYF.